A selection of T cell receptor beta chains follows, all from one sample in a study of human T cells and chemical hapten exposure. A single record per CDR3 protein comes from TCRdb applying MiXCR to the RACE reads. The sample shows about 40,000 distinct CDR3 sequences, around 3% of them seen only once. The sample in question was whole blood, obtained in connection with sensitization to the hapten diphenylcyclopropenone (DPC). Source of these receptors: a man aged 40-50 years with alopecia areata. Some clones in this sample may be carry-over from other donors' samples. Each CDR3 is given with its conserved first and last residue. The D gene is left open where the match is weak. Part of the rows lack a size; the others show once, few, many or a class for expanded clones.

NA	TRBV12-3/TRBV12-4	many	TRBJ2-1	CASSPQTDEQFF	TGTGCCAGCAGTCCACAAACGGATGAGCAGTTCTTC
TRBD2	TRBV20-1	many	TRBJ2-7	CSASTVASGYEQYF	TGCAGTGCTAGCACTGTGGCTAGCGGATACGAGCAGTACTTC
TRBD1	TRBV11-2	NA	TRBJ1-4	CASSRTGAGEKLFF	TGTGCCAGCAGCAGGACAGGAGCTGGAGAAAAACTGTTTTTT
NA	TRBV12-3/TRBV12-4	many	TRBJ2-7	CASSFGGSKVEQYF	TGTGCCAGCAGTTTCGGAGGGAGTAAGGTCGAGCAGTACTTC
NA	TRBV5-1	many	TRBJ2-3	CASSPDSPISPHTQYF	TGCGCCAGCAGTCCGGACAGCCCCATCTCCCCCCATACGCAGTATTTT
NA	TRBV4-3	many	TRBJ2-5	CASSRQSGETQYF	TGCGCCAGCAGCCGCCAGTCGGGGGAGACCCAGTACTTC
NA	TRBV20-1	many	TRBJ2-3	CSARDLEAQYF	TGCAGTGCTAGAGATCTAGAAGCGCAGTATTTT
NA	TRBV29-1	many	TRBJ2-7	CSDPWIRGALSYEQYF	TGCAGCGACCCTTGGATCCGGGGGGCGCTTTCCTACGAGCAGTACTTC
TRBD1	TRBV5-1	many	TRBJ2-7	CASSLEQGVSYEQYF	TGCGCCAGCAGCTTGGAACAGGGGGTCAGCTACGAGCAGTACTTC
NA	TRBV29-1	many	TRBJ2-5	CSVAGFGETQYF	TGCAGCGTTGCGGGTTTTGGGGAGACCCAGTACTTC
NA	TRBV21-1	many	TRBJ2-7	CARTGLRNEQYF	TGTGCCAGGACAGGGCTGAGGAACGAGCAGTACTTC
NA	TRBV7-6	many	TRBJ2-7	CASSSSPSERYF	TGTGCCAGCAGCTCTTCCCCCTCCGAGCGGTACTTC
TRBD1	TRBV12-3/TRBV12-4	many	TRBJ2-7	CASSLSGTGGFEQYF	TGTGCCAGCAGTTTATCGGGGACAGGGGGTTTCGAGCAGTACTTC
NA	TRBV7-8	many	TRBJ1-5	CASSLGRNQPQHF	TGTGCCAGCAGCTTAGGCCGGAATCAGCCCCAGCATTTT
NA	TRBV27	many	TRBJ2-7	CASSFRLTSSYEQYF	TGTGCCAGCAGTTTTCGACTAACGAGCTCCTACGAGCAGTACTTC
NA	TRBV5-8	many	TRBJ2-3	CASAGTGLTDTQYF	TGTGCCAGTGCCGGGACGGGACTCACAGATACGCAGTATTTT
NA	TRBV20-1	few	TRBJ1-1	CSAFGQRGTEAFF	TGCAGTGCCTTCGGACAGAGGGGCACTGAAGCTTTCTTT
TRBD1	TRBV28	many	TRBJ1-5	CASSLSGGRSNQPQHF	TGTGCCAGCAGTTTATCAGGGGGCCGCAGCAATCAGCCCCAGCATTTT
TRBD2	TRBV5-1	few	TRBJ2-1	CASSLATSGDYNEQFF	TGCGCCAGCAGCTTGGCCACTAGCGGAGATTACAATGAGCAGTTCTTC
NA	TRBV12-3/TRBV12-4	NA	TRBJ2-5	CASSFGPQGETQYF	TGTGCCAGCAGCTTCGGACCCCAGGGAGAGACCCAGTACTTC
TRBD1	TRBV2	many	TRBJ2-7	CASSSGTGYYEQYF	TGTGCCAGCAGCTCCGGGACAGGGTATTACGAGCAGTACTTC
TRBD2	TRBV29-1	few	TRBJ2-3	CSVGGAAGGTDTQYF	TGCAGCGTTGGGGGTGCCGCGGGAGGAACAGATACGCAGTATTTT